Included here is one T cell receptor beta chain sequence, with context. Germline is not matched at one junction end, which may reflect a read error. The length of the CDR3 is 12 residues. Germline V CDR1 and CDR2: MGHRA, YSYEKL. The second PCR ran about 6 to 11 cycles with a sample-barcoded 5' primer and J-beta primers. Every cDNA was tagged by a template-switch adaptor with 12 random nucleotides. TCRdb recomputed calls from the 5' RACE reads with MiXCR, one row per CDR3 protein. The table includes 1.5 million to 2 million distinct CDR3 sequences, roughly 32% detected once. The entry originates in a study of blood T cells in healthy people across ages.

The TCR sequence derives from a woman in her 30s in good health. The J gene is TRBJ2-1, the V gene TRBV4-1, with a weak D call TRBD2 (5 bases). Sequencing was performed on blood. The CDR3 reads CAGSPTGNEQFF. CDR3 sequence (DNA): TGCGCCGGCAGCCCCACGGGGAATGAGCAGTTCTTC.